The entry below describes one T cell receptor beta chain. The data originate from a study of graft-versus-host responses after intestinal transplantation. Some clones are missing from TCRdb's copy, which holds only in-frame ones; the method was immunoSEQ multiplex PCR. The top ten clones hold approximately 0.77% of a sample with around 30,000 clones, just under 95% of them seen once. Germline V lookup: CDR1 MGHRA, CDR2 YSYEKL. The ends were cut back, 1 base at V and 5 bases at J, with 13 bases in the middle. The CDR3 spans 15 residues. This chain joins TRBV4-1 and TRBJ2-3; no definite D call. Sequences were derived from PBMCs, sampled 66 days after intestinal transplant. This clonotype was obtained from a human patient who received an intestinal transplant, so some T cells may come from the graft donor. The CDR3 is CASSQVPSLGDTQYF. CDR3 DNA: TGCGCCAGCAGCCAAGTTCCCTCCCTAGGAGATACGCAGTATTTT.